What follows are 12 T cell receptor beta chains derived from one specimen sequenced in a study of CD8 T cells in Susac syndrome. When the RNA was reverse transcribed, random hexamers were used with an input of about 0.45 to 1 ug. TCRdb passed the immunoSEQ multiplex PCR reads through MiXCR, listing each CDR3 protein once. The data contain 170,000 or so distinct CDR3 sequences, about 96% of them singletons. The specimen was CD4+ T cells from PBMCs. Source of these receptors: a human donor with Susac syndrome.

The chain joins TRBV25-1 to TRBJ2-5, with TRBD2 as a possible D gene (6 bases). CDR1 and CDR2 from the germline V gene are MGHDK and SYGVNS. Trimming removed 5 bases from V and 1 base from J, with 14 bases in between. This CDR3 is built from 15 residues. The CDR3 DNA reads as TGTGCCAGCAGTAGACCCGGGACTTTCCAAGAGACCCAGTACTTC. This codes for CASSRPGTFQETQYF.

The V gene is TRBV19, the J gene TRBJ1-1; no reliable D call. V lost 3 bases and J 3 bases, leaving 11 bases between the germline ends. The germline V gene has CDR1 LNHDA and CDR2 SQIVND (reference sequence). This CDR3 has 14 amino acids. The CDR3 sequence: CASSIGDVDTEAFF. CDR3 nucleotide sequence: TGTGCCAGTAGTATCGGGGATGTGGACACTGAAGCTTTCTTT.

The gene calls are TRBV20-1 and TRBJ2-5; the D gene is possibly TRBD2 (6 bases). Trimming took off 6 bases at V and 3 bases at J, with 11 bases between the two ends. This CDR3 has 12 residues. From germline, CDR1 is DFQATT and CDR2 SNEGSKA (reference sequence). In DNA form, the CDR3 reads TGCAGTGCCCAACGCGGGGAAGAGACCCAGTACTTC. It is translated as CSAQRGEETQYF.

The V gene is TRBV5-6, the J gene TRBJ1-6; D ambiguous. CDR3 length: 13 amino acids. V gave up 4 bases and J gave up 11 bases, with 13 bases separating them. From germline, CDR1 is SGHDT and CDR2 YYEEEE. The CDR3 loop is CASSPLRRTPLHF. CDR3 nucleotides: TGTGCCAGCAGCCCGCTCAGGAGGACACCCCTCCACTTT.

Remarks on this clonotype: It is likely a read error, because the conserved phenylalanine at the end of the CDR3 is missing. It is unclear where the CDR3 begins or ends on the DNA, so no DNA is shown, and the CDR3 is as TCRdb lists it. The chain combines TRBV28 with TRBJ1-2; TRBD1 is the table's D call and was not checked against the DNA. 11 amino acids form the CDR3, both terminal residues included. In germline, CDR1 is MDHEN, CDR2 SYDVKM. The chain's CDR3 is CASSQDRGTAL.

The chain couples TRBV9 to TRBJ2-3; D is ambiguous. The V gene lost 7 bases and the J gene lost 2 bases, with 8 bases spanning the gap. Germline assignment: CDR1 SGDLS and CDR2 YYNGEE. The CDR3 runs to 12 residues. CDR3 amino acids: CASASNTDTQYF. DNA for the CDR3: TGTGCCAGCGCCTCGAACACAGATACGCAGTATTTT.

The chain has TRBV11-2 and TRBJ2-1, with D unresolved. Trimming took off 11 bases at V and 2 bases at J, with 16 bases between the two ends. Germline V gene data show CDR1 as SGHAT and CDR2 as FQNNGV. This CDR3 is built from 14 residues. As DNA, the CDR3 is TGTGCCTCGATAGAGACGCTACCCTACAATGAGCAGTTCTTC. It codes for CASIETLPYNEQFF.

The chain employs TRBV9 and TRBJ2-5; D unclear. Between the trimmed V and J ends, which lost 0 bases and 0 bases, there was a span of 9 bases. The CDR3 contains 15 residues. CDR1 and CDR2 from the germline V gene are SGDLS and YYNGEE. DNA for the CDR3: TGTGCCAGCAGCGTAGCTGGCACCTACCAAGAGACCCAGTACTTC. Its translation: CASSVAGTYQETQYF.

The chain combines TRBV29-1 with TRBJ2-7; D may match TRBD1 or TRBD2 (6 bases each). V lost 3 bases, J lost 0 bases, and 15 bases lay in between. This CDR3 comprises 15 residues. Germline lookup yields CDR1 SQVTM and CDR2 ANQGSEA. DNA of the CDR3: TGCAGCGTTGAGGGGGAAGGGGGGTCCTCCTACGAGCAGTACTTC. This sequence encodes CSVEGEGGSSYEQYF.

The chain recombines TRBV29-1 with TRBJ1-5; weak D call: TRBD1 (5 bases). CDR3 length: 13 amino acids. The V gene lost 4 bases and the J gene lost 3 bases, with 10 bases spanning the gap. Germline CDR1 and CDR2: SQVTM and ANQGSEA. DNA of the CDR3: TGCAGCGTTGGGCGGGGGGACAATCAGCCCCAGCATTTT. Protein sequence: CSVGRGDNQPQHF.

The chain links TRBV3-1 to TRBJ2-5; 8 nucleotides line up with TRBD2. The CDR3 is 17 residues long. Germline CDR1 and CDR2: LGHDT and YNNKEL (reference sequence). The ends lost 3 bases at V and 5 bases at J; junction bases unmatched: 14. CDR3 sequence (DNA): TGTGCCAGCAGCCATTGGAGAACTAGCGGCGGTCTGGAGACCCAGTACTTC. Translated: CASSHWRTSGGLETQYF.

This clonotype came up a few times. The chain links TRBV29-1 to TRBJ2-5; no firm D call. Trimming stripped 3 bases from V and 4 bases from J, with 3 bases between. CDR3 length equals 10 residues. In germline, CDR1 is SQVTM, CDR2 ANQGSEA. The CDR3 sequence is CSVERETQYF. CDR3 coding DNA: TGCAGCGTTGAGAGAGAGACCCAGTACTTC.